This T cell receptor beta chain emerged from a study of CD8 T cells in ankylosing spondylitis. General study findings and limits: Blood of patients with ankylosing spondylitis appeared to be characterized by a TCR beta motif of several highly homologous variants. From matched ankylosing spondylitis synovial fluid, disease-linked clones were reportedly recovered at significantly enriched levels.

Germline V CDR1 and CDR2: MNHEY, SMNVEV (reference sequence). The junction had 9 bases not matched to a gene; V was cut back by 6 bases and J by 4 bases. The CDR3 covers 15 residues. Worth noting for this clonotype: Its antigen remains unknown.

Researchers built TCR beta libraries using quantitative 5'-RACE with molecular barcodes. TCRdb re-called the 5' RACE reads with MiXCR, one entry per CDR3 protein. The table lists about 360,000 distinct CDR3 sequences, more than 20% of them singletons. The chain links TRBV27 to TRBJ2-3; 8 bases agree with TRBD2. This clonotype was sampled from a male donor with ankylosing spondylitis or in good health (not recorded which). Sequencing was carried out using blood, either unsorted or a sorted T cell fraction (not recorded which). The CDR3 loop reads CASSPRGGRADTQYF. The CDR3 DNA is TGTGCCAGCAGCCCCCGGGGGGGCCGGGCAGATACGCAGTATTTT.